These 9 T cell receptor beta chains share one sample of origin, sequenced in a study of shared clonotypes between healthy human individuals. Naive CD8 cells were CD45RO-negative, positively selected for CCR7, excluding terminally differentiated effector memory CD45RA+ cells. Here immunoSEQ multiplex PCR was the method, and the copy in TCRdb shows in-frame clones only, minus some. Here the sample spans 1.5 million to 2.5 million clones, about 95% being singletons. Material: naive CD8+ T cells sorted from blood. The receptors come from a man between 18 and 35 years old in good health.

This chain links TRBV7-6 with TRBJ1-5; the D is unclear. Germline lookup yields CDR1 SGHVS and CDR2 FNYEAQ. The germline V and J ends were trimmed by 2 bases and 3 bases, with 2 bases remaining between them. CDR3 length equals 12 residues. The CDR3 DNA sequence: TGTGCCAGCAGCTTACTCAATCAGCCCCAGCATTTT. It yields the protein CASSLLNQPQHF.

There are a few counts of this clone. V is TRBV6-5 and J is TRBJ1-1; D might be TRBD1 (6 bases). The germline V gene has CDR1 MNHEY and CDR2 SVGAGI. This CDR3 has 14 residues. V was pared by 2 bases and J by 5 bases, with 12 bases between. In DNA form, the CDR3 reads TGTGCCAGCAGTTACACGCAGGGGAAGACTGAAGCTTTCTTT. Its translation: CASSYTQGKTEAFF.

This chain links TRBV6-5 with TRBJ1-1; 7 nucleotides line up with TRBD1. This CDR3 has 15 residues. Germline V CDR1 and CDR2: MNHEY, SVGAGI. The J segment lost 7 bases and the V segment lost 5 bases, leaving 13 bases of the junction unmatched. CDR3 sequence: CASSTTDRATGEAFF. CDR3 bases: TGTGCCAGCAGTACGACAGACAGGGCCACGGGTGAAGCTTTCTTT.

This clone was picked up one time. V and J are TRBV30 and TRBJ2-5; D not resolved. The CDR3 totals 12 residues. The V end was cut by 2 bases, the J end by 0 bases, with 4 bases between. CDR1 GTSNPN and CDR2 SVGIG come from the germline V gene (reference sequence). This CDR3 reads CAWSLHQETQYF. The CDR3 DNA sequence: TGTGCCTGGAGTCTGCACCAAGAGACCCAGTACTTC.

The rearrangement joins TRBV6-1 to TRBJ1-2; D perhaps matches TRBD1 (6 bases). V was cut by 4 bases and J by 2 bases, with 14 bases left in between. The CDR3 runs 15 residues. Germline V CDR1 and CDR2: MNHNS, SASEGT. The CDR3 sequence is CASSGTTGFNYGYTF. Here the CDR3 DNA reads TGTGCCAGCAGTGGCACCACAGGGTTCAACTATGGCTACACCTTC.

This chain joins TRBV5-1 and TRBJ1-1; possibly TRBD1 for D (6 bases). V was shortened by 0 bases and J by 4 bases, with 19 bases between the two germline ends. From germline, CDR1 is SGHRS and CDR2 YFSETQ. The CDR3 covers 17 residues. CDR3 in amino acids: CASSLEGARRGSTEAFF. For the CDR3, the DNA is TGCGCCAGCAGCTTGGAAGGGGCTCGGAGGGGGAGCACTGAAGCTTTCTTT.

The chain recombines TRBV6-6 with TRBJ1-1, with D unresolved. The CDR3 is 12 residues long. The germline CDR1 and CDR2 sequences are MNHNY and SVGAGI (reference sequence). The V end lost 5 bases, the J end lost 5 bases, and 9 bases lay between the germline ends. This chain's CDR3 is CASSEGSTEAFF. DNA for the CDR3: TGTGCCAGCAGTGAGGGATCTACTGAAGCTTTCTTT.

J is TRBJ2-7 and V is TRBV4-3; possible D gene TRBD1, 6 bases. Germline values: CDR1 LGHNA, CDR2 YSLEER. The CDR3 length is 14 residues. Between the trimmed V and J ends, which lost 3 bases and 0 bases, there was a span of 9 bases. CDR3 region: CASSHSTGSYEQYF. The CDR3 coding sequence is TGCGCCAGCAGCCACTCGACAGGCTCCTACGAGCAGTACTTC.

The chain is built from TRBV5-1 and TRBJ2-3; perhaps TRBD2 as D (7 bases). Trimming pared 4 bases from V and 9 bases from J, leaving 18 bases between. Germline CDR1 and CDR2: SGHRS and YFSETQ. The CDR3 contains 14 residues. The CDR3 coding sequence is TGCGCCAGCAGCGGACCCAGAGGGGGGGACACGCAGTATTTT. Translation: CASSGPRGGDTQYF.